This is a list of T cell receptor beta chains from one sample in a study of siplizumab effects on memory and regulatory T cells. The assay was immunoSEQ multiplex PCR, and TCRdb's table has in-frame clones only and misses some. The sample has approximately 100,000 clones; about 91% are singletons. The sample taken for sequencing was Tregs sorted from blood. These receptor sequences come from a human donor in good health. Both conserved end residues are part of each CDR3. D genes are given only for firm matches. The size field is filled for only some rows; it gives once, few, many or a size class.

16	TRBV19	TRBJ2-6	-	-	TGTGCCAGTAGGACAGGGAGGGTCTATGGGGCCAACGTCCTGACTTTC	CASRTGRVYGANVLTF
14	TRBV19	TRBJ1-2	-	TRBD1	TGTGCCAGTAAGGGACAGTCTACCGCCTATGGCTACACCTTC	CASKGQSTAYGYTF
14	TRBV19	TRBJ1-5	many	TRBD1	TGTGCCAGTAGCCTGGGACAGACAAATCAGCCCCAGCATTTT	CASSLGQTNQPQHF
14	TRBV7-2	TRBJ2-1	-	TRBD1	TGTGCCAGCAGCGTCCGGACAGGGTACAATGAGCAGTTCTTC	CASSVRTGYNEQFF
14	TRBV19	TRBJ2-1	-	TRBD2	TGTGCCAGTGGGACTAGCGGGAAATTTCATGAGCAGTTCTTC	CASGTSGKFHEQFF
16	TRBV19	TRBJ2-7	-	TRBD1	TGTGCCAGTAGTTTTCTACCGGGACAGGGGTCGAACGAGCAGTACTTC	CASSFLPGQGSNEQYF
12	TRBV5-1	TRBJ2-7	-	-	TGCGCCAGCAGCTCTCAGATGGGGGAGCAGTACTTC	CASSSQMGEQYF
12	TRBV5-1	TRBJ2-1	-	TRBD1	TGCGCCAGCAACATCGACGGGACAGGGGGATTCTTC	CASNIDGTGGFF
14	TRBV6-6	TRBJ1-5	-	TRBD1	TGTGCCAGCAGACTAGACAGGGGAGGTCAGCCCCAGCATTTT	CASRLDRGGQPQHF
15	TRBV18	TRBJ2-2	once	-	TGTGCCAGCTCCCAAGACAGCATAAGGACCGGGGAGCTGTTTTTT	CASSQDSIRTGELFF
15	TRBV19	TRBJ1-1	-	TRBD1	TGTGCCAGTAGTACCCGGACAGGGGGCGTCGGTGAAGCTTTCTTT	CASSTRTGGVGEAFF
12	TRBV2	TRBJ1-1	-	-	TGTGCCAGCAAGACTGTGAACACTGAAGCTTTCTTT	CASKTVNTEAFF
15	TRBV27	TRBJ1-2	-	TRBD1	TGTGCCAGCAGTTTAGTACAGGGGGCGGCCTATGGCTACACCTTC	CASSLVQGAAYGYTF
14	TRBV5-1	TRBJ2-5	-	TRBD1	TGCGCCAGCAGCTTGATGGGGACAGGGGGTTCTCAGTACTTC	CASSLMGTGGSQYF
15	TRBV7-3	TRBJ2-3	-	-	TGTGCCAGCAGCTTAGGGGGAGCTAGCACAGATACGCAGTATTTT	CASSLGGASTDTQYF
14	TRBV5-1	TRBJ2-5	-	-	TGCGCCAGCAGCACCCGACAGGACCGAGAGACCCAGTACTTC	CASSTRQDRETQYF
13	TRBV30	TRBJ1-2	-	-	TGTGCCTGCAGACAGAAAGCCTCCTATGGCTACACCTTC	CACRQKASYGYTF
17	TRBV4-1	TRBJ2-1	once	TRBD1	TGCGCCAGCAGCCAAGATCCCCAAGGACAGGGATACAATGAGCAGTTCTTC	CASSQDPQGQGYNEQFF
13	TRBV18	TRBJ1-1	-	TRBD1	TGTGCCAGCTCACAATTCGACAGGGCAGGGGCTTTCTTT	CASSQFDRAGAFF
17	TRBV7-6	TRBJ2-5	-	-	TGTGCCAGCAGCTTAAATTTAGGACTCCGAGCACGAGAGACCCAGTACTTC	CASSLNLGLRARETQYF
14	TRBV6-5	TRBJ1-2	-	TRBD1	TGTGCCAGCAGCGACAGGGGAACCAACTATGGCTACACCTTC	CASSDRGTNYGYTF
13	TRBV28	TRBJ2-7	-	TRBD1	TGTGCCAGCAGTTCGGGACAGTCCTACGAGCAGTACTTC	CASSSGQSYEQYF
14	TRBV5-1	TRBJ1-1	-	TRBD1	TGCGCCAGCAGCGTAAGCTACGACAGGGCTGAAGCTTTCTTT	CASSVSYDRAEAFF
19	TRBV5-1	TRBJ2-7	-	TRBD2	TGCGCCAGCAGCTTGAACATTGGGACTAGCGGGAGGATGTCCTACGAGCAGTACTTC	CASSLNIGTSGRMSYEQYF
13	TRBV27	TRBJ1-2	-	-	TGTGCCAGCAGCCCTAGGGGTAACTATGGCTACACCTTC	CASSPRGNYGYTF
16	TRBV28	TRBJ2-7	few	-	TGTGCCAGCAGCCCCTTAAGGGCGTGGGGCTCCTACGAGCAGTACTTC	CASSPLRAWGSYEQYF
14	TRBV6-1	TRBJ1-2	-	-	TGTGCCAGCAGTGAAGAGAAGTGGGTGTATGGCTACACCTTC	CASSEEKWVYGYTF
13	TRBV4-2	TRBJ2-1	few	TRBD2	TGTGCCAGCAGCCAGTTAGAAGCGGGAGGGCAGTTCTTC	CASSQLEAGGQFF
15	TRBV7-9	TRBJ2-7	-	-	TGTGCCAGCAGCCCACTTGGGCAGGAGGCCTACGAGCAGTACTTC	CASSPLGQEAYEQYF
16	TRBV4-1	TRBJ1-5	few	TRBD1	TGCGCCAGCAGCCAAGGACCCGGACAGGGAGGGCAGCCCCAGCATTTT	CASSQGPGQGGQPQHF
13	TRBV5-1	TRBJ1-2	once	-	TGCGCCAGCAGCTCTACGGGGATGTATGGCTACACCTTC	CASSSTGMYGYTF
17	TRBV7-8	TRBJ2-5	-	-	TGTGCCAGCAGCTTAGGGGTTATCTTCTTAACCTTGGAGACCCAGTACTTC	CASSLGVIFLTLETQYF
15	TRBV7-2	TRBJ2-4	-	-	TGTGCCAGCAGCCAGGCTGGGACTCCTTTCGACATTCAGTACTTC	CASSQAGTPFDIQYF
14	TRBV6-5	TRBJ2-1	-	TRBD2	TGTGCCAGCAGGACTAGCGGGAGTTACAATGAGCAGTTCTTC	CASRTSGSYNEQFF
13	TRBV19	TRBJ1-4	-	-	TGTGCCAGCAAAGGGGGTCTTTGGGAAAAACTGTTTTTT	CASKGGLWEKLFF
12	TRBV7-2	TRBJ2-7	-	-	TGTGCCAGCAGCTTAGGGGGGCTAGCAAGGGACTTC	CASSLGGLARDF
14	TRBV6-5	TRBJ2-1	-	-	TGTGCCAGCAGTTCAGGACTATTGGAGAATGAGCAGTTCTTC	CASSSGLLENEQFF
14	TRBV15	TRBJ1-6	once	TRBD1	TGTGCCACCAGCCCTTCAGGGGGAAATTCACCCCTCCACTTT	CATSPSGGNSPLHF
14	TRBV5-4	TRBJ2-3	-	-	TGTGCCAGCAGCAACATTATTATGACTGATACGCAGTATTTT	CASSNIIMTDTQYF
19	TRBV28	TRBJ1-2	-	TRBD1	TGTGTCAGCAGTTTATGGGGCAGGGGGCGACGGTTTATAGATTCTGGCTACACCTTC	CVSSLWGRGRRFIDSGYTF
11	TRBV20-1	TRBJ2-3	once	-	TGCAGTGCCTCCTCAGTGGTTCGCCAGTATTTT	CSASSVVRQYF
14	TRBV5-1	TRBJ2-7	-	-	TGCGCCAGCAGCCCCAGGGAGGGGGGGGGCGAGCAGTACTTC	CASSPREGGGEQYF
13	TRBV11-1	TRBJ1-4	-	TRBD1	TGTGCCAGCAGCAGACAGGGCGGGGAAAAACTGTTTTTT	CASSRQGGEKLFF
12	TRBV6-6	TRBJ1-2	-	-	TGTGCCAGCAGTGACGACACCTATGGCTACACCTTC	CASSDDTYGYTF
16	TRBV28	TRBJ2-7	few	-	TGTGCCAGCAGTTCTCGCATACAGGGTGGAACCTACGAGCAGTACTTC	CASSSRIQGGTYEQYF
17	TRBV2	TRBJ1-5	-	-	TGTGCCAGCAGTGCCGACAGGTTACCCCGTGGGACTCAGCCCCAGCATTTT	CASSADRLPRGTQPQHF
11	TRBV6-6	TRBJ2-7	-	-	TGTGCCAGCAGTTACAGGGGCGAGCAGTACTTC	CASSYRGEQYF
11	TRBV9	TRBJ1-1	-	-	TGTGCCAGCAGCGACGGAGGGCGACCTTTCTTT	CASSDGGRPFF
16	TRBV2	TRBJ2-7	-	TRBD2	TGTGCCAGCAGTGAAGCGGAAGGACTAGTGTACCACGAGCAGTACTTC	CASSEAEGLVYHEQYF
13	TRBV15	TRBJ2-5	-	-	TGTGCCACCAGCAGAGCTCCGGGGGAGACCCAGTACTTC	CATSRAPGETQYF
16	TRBV27	TRBJ2-3	-	TRBD1	TGTGCCAGCAGTACTAATCCCCAGGGGGTCACAGATACGCAGTATTTT	CASSTNPQGVTDTQYF
14	TRBV19	TRBJ1-1	-	-	TGTGCCAGTAGTATAGATTTGGCTATCACTGAAGCTTTCTTT	CASSIDLAITEAFF
14	TRBV5-1	TRBJ1-3	-	-	TGCGCCAGCAGCCCAGGACAACCAGGAAACACCATATATTTT	CASSPGQPGNTIYF
14	TRBV5-8	TRBJ2-7	-	-	TGTGCCAGCACACAAACGGGGAGCTCCTACGAGCAGTACTTC	CASTQTGSSYEQYF
13	TRBV5-1	TRBJ2-1	-	-	TGCGCCAGCAGCGGAATAGTGAGAGATGAGCAGTTCTTC	CASSGIVRDEQFF
12	TRBV2	TRBJ2-5	-	-	TGTGCCAGCAGGGGGGTTAGACAGACCCAGTACTTC	CASRGVRQTQYF
15	TRBV6-5	TRBJ2-1	-	TRBD1	TGTGCCAGCAGAAAAACAGGGGAGTCCTACAATGAGCAGTTCTTC	CASRKTGESYNEQFF
14	TRBV27	TRBJ2-1	-	-	TGTGCCAGCTGTAGCGGTATAAACTACAATGAGCAGTTCTTC	CASCSGINYNEQFF
18	TRBV5-1	TRBJ2-1	once	TRBD2	TGCGCCAGCAGCCCCCCGGGACTAGCGGGGGGGGTTTCCAATGAGCAGTTCTTC	CASSPPGLAGGVSNEQFF